The 2 T cell receptor beta chains presented below share a single source sample, sequenced in a study of human T cells and chemical hapten exposure. Time point specified: patch test 1, 2 weeks after DPC sensitization. Treatment given: therapeutic diphenylcyclopropenone sensitization with weekly scalp DPC. MiXCR, run by TCRdb on the RACE reads, gives a single entry per CDR3 protein. The sample consists of some 15,000 distinct CDR3 sequences, 15% to 20% of them appearing once. The sample was whole blood, taken in connection with sensitization to the hapten diphenylcyclopropenone (DPC). These receptors all come from a woman in her twenties or thirties with alopecia areata. Some clones in this sample may be carry-over from other donors' samples.

This clonotype is classed as medium-sized. The chain employs TRBV19 and TRBJ1-2, with 9 bases aligning to TRBD1. Germline CDR1 and CDR2: LNHDA and SQIVND (reference sequence). Germline trimming cut 8 bases from V and 4 bases from J; bases unmatched to any gene: 11. The CDR3 has 15 amino acids. CDR3 in DNA: TGTGCCAGTGGTACATACCGGACAGGGGTCTATGGCTACACCTTC. As protein: CASGTYRTGVYGYTF.

This clonotype rates as medium-sized. The chain carries TRBV6-5 and TRBJ1-6; D is uncertain. In germline, CDR1 is MNHEY, CDR2 SVGAGI. There are 15 residues in the CDR3. V shed 5 bases and J shed 4 bases, with 12 bases lying between them. The CDR3 is CASSPAVSYNSPLHF. The CDR3 bases are TGTGCCAGCAGTCCCGCCGTTAGTTATAATTCACCCCTCCACTTT.